What follows are 15 T cell receptor beta chains derived from one specimen sequenced in a study of T-cell memory formation after mild COVID-19. TCRdb reanalysed the 5' RACE reads using MiXCR and keeps one entry per CDR3 protein. Here the sample spans fewer than 650,000 distinct CDR3 sequences, roughly 17% being singletons. The sequenced sample was PBMCs or a T cell subset sorted from them (not recorded which). The receptors originated from an adult woman who had mild COVID-19 (a few samples of this study predate the infection). Cell type and time point are not known.

This sequence joins TRBV14 and TRBJ2-7; D unresolved. The germline V and J ends were trimmed by 4 bases and 3 bases, with 10 bases remaining between them. The CDR3 is 13 residues long. Looked up from germline, CDR1 is SGHDN and CDR2 is FVKESK. The CDR3 loop is CASSPNSYYEQYF. The DNA for the CDR3 is TGTGCCAGCAGCCCAAACAGCTACTACGAGCAGTACTTC.

This clonotype was observed many times. J is TRBJ2-3 and V is TRBV12-3 or TRBV12-4, with TRBD1 as a possible D gene (5 bases). This CDR3 has 15 amino acids. Trimming pared 2 bases from V and 0 bases from J, leaving 9 bases between. CDR3 sequence reads: CASSLQGLSTDTQYF. As DNA, the CDR3 is TGTGCCAGCAGTTTACAGGGCTTAAGCACAGATACGCAGTATTTT.

The table lists this clonotype with many counts. As DNA, the CDR3 is TGTGCCAGCAGTGACCCAACAACCTACGAGCAGTACTTC. This translates into CASSDPTTYEQYF. This chain connects TRBV25-1 to TRBJ2-7; D is unclear. Germline CDR1 is MGHDK and CDR2 is SYGVNS. This CDR3 region has 13 residues. Between the trimmed V and J ends, which lost 3 bases and 2 bases, there was a span of 8 bases.

This chain connects TRBV6-6 to TRBJ1-6; D unclear. CDR3 length equals 14 residues. The V and J ends lost 6 bases and 7 bases respectively, with 13 bases between them. The germline gives CDR1 MNHNY, CDR2 SVGAGI (reference sequence). CDR3 amino acids: CASSLSDSNSPLHF. The CDR3 DNA reads as TGTGCCAGCAGCCTCAGCGACTCCAATTCACCCCTCCACTTT.

This clonotype occurred a few times. The chain uses TRBV29-1 and TRBJ2-5, with 9 bases identical to TRBD1. CDR3 length: 12 amino acids. The ends lost 8 bases at V and 5 bases at J; junction bases unmatched: 6. The germline CDR1 and CDR2 sequences are SQVTM and ANQGSEA. DNA for the CDR3: TGCAGCCTCCGGGACAGGGCCGAGACCCAGTACTTC. Amino acids: CSLRDRAETQYF. Using reference TRBV29-1 and TRBJ2-5 for the parts outside the CDR3, the full variable domain is SAVISQKPSRDICQRGTSLTIQCQVDSQVTMMFWYRQQPGQSLTLIATANQGSEATYESGFVIDKFPISRPNLTFSTLTVSNMSPEDSSIYLCSLRDRAETQYFGPGTRLLVL.

This chain connects TRBV6-1 to TRBJ2-2; no clear D. Trimming shortened V by 6 bases and J by 8 bases, and 10 bases separated the two germline ends. This CDR3 has 12 residues. Germline V gene lookup returns CDR1 MNHNS and CDR2 SASEGT. CDR3 loop: CASRPVEGELFF. CDR3 nucleotides: TGTGCCAGCAGGCCCGTGGAGGGGGAGCTGTTTTTT.

This clonotype was detected a few times. The J gene is TRBJ2-7, the V gene TRBV30; D might be TRBD1 (5 bases). The CDR3 has 16 residues. Between the trimmed V and J ends, which lost 0 bases and 2 bases, there was a span of 17 bases. The germline V gene has CDR1 GTSNPN and CDR2 SVGIG (reference sequence). CDR3 region: CAWSVLAETEAYEQYF. CDR3 sequence (DNA): TGTGCCTGGAGTGTACTGGCCGAGACAGAAGCCTACGAGCAGTACTTC.

This clonotype appeared a few times. The rearrangement uses TRBV7-3 and TRBJ2-7; 9 bases map to TRBD1. J was trimmed by 4 bases and V by 4 bases; bases with no gene match: 8. The CDR3 has 15 residues. Germline CDR1 and CDR2: SGHTA and FQGTGA. The CDR3 sequence: CASSSTGGSGYEQYF. The CDR3 DNA follows: TGTGCCAGCAGCTCTACAGGGGGCTCGGGGTACGAGCAGTACTTC.

V and J are TRBV15 and TRBJ2-7, with D hard to call. CDR1 and CDR2 from the germline V gene are LNHNV and YYDKDF (reference sequence). V was trimmed by 4 bases and J by 9 bases, leaving 16 bases between them. The CDR3 totals 13 residues. Written as DNA, the CDR3 is TGTGCCACCAGCAATCCAGTAAGAATGAGGCAGTACTTC. As protein: CATSNPVRMRQYF.

The chain is built from TRBV4-1 and TRBJ2-7; D may be TRBD2 (6 bases). This CDR3 region has 17 residues. The germline gives CDR1 MGHRA, CDR2 YSYEKL. V shed 1 base and J shed 0 bases, with 16 bases lying between them. CDR3 protein: CASSQGPLPGVSYEQYF. CDR3 DNA sequence: TGCGCCAGCAGCCAAGGTCCGCTCCCGGGGGTCTCCTACGAGCAGTACTTC.

The chain has TRBV11-2 and TRBJ1-4, with 9 nucleotides matching TRBD1. Germline V CDR1 and CDR2: SGHAT, FQNNGV. The CDR3 has 15 residues. V lost 3 bases, J lost 6 bases, and 5 bases stayed unmatched. The CDR3 DNA reads TGTGCCAGCAGCTTTGCCGGGACAGGGCATGAAAAACTGTTTTTT. Residues: CASSFAGTGHEKLFF.

This chain connects TRBV7-9 to TRBJ1-3; TRBD1 is a possible D gene (5 bases). The CDR3 has 15 residues. Trimming cost V 4 bases and J 4 bases, with 14 bases left between them. Looked up from germline, CDR1 is SEHNR and CDR2 is FQNEAQ (reference sequence). CDR3 nucleotides: TGTGCCAGCAGCTCCCCGGGGGGACGAGGAAACACCATATATTTT. It codes for CASSSPGGRGNTIYF.

Many counts were recorded for this clonotype. The J gene is TRBJ2-5, the V gene TRBV5-1; no definite D call. Per germline, CDR1 SGHRS and CDR2 YFSETQ. The CDR3 spans 14 residues. Trimming removed 4 bases from V and 2 bases from J, with 12 bases in between. DNA for the CDR3: TGCGCCAGCAGCCCGTTCTGGCAGCAAGAGACCCAGTACTTC. Encoded protein: CASSPFWQQETQYF.

The chain links TRBV20-1 to TRBJ2-7; TRBD2 aligns across 7 bases. Per the germline V gene, CDR1 is DFQATT and CDR2 is SNEGSKA (reference sequence). CDR3 length: 13 residues. The V and J ends lost 6 bases and 0 bases, in that order; junction bases with no gene match: 5. CDR3 DNA: TGCAGTGCAATCAGCGGGACCTCCTACGAGCAGTACTTC. It translates to CSAISGTSYEQYF.

J is TRBJ2-5 and V is TRBV3-1; TRBD2 matches 9 bases. J was trimmed by 2 bases and V by 1 base; bases with no gene match: 2. The CDR3 length is 15 residues. Germline V gene lookup returns CDR1 LGHDT and CDR2 YNNKEL (reference sequence). The CDR3 spells CASSQGAGGQETQYF. CDR3 nucleotides: TGTGCCAGCAGCCAAGGTGCGGGGGGGCAAGAGACCCAGTACTTC.